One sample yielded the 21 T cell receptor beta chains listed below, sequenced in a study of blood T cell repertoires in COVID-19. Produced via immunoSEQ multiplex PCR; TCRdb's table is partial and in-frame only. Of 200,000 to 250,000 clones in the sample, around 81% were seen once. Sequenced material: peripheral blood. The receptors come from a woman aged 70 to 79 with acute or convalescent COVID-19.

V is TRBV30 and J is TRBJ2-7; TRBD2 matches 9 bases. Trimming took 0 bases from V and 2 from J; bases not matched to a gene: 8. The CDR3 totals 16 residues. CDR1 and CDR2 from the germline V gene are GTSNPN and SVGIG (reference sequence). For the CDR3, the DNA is TGTGCCTGGAGTGTAGGAGCGGGGGGCCTTACCTACGAGCAGTACTTC. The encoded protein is CAWSVGAGGLTYEQYF.

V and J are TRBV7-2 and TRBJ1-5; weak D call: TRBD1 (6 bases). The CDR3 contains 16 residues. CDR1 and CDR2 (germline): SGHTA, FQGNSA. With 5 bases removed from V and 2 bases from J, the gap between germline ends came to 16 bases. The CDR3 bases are TGTGCCAGCAGCCTTACCTGGACAGTCGGCAATCAGCCCCAGCATTTT. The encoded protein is CASSLTWTVGNQPQHF.

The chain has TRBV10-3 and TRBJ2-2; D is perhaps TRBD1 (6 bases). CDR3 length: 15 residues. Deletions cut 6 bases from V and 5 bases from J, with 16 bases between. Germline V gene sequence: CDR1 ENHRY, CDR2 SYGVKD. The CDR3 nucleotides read TGTGCCATCAGGGAAACAGGGCTGAGGACCGGGGAGCTGTTTTTT. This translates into CAIRETGLRTGELFF.

The CDR3 coding sequence is TGTGCCATCGGAGACGACGGACAGGGGAACACCGGGGAGCTGTTTTTT. Amino acid sequence: CAIGDDGQGNTGELFF. This sequence joins TRBV10-3 and TRBJ2-2, with 8 bases matching TRBD1. CDR1 is ENHRY, CDR2 SYGVKD, per germline. The length of the CDR3 is 16 residues. Germline trimming cut 8 bases from V and 1 base from J; bases unmatched to any gene: 9.

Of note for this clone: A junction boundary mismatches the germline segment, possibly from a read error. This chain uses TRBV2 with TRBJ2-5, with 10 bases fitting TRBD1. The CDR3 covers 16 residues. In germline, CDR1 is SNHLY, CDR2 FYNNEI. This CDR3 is CASSEEVTGGGETQYF. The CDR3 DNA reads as TGTGCCAGCAGCGAAGAAGTGACAGGGGGCGGCGAGACCCAGTACTTC.

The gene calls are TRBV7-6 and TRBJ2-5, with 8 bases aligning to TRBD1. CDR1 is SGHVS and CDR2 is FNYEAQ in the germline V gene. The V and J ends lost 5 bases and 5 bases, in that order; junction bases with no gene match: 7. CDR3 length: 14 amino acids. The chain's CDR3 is CASSPGTGRETQYF. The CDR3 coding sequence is TGTGCCAGCAGCCCGGGGACAGGAAGGGAGACCCAGTACTTC.

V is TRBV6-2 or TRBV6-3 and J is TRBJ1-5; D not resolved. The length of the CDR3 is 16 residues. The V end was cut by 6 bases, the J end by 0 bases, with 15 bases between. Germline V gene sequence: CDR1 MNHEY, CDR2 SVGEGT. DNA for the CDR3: TGTGCCAGCAGGCCTAACGGTGCTTTTAGCAATCAGCCCCAGCATTTT. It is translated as CASRPNGAFSNQPQHF.

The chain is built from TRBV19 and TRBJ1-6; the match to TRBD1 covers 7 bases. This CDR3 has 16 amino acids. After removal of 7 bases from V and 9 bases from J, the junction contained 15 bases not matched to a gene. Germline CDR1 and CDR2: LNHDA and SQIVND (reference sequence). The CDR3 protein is CASTLSLGQVASPLHF. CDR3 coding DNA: TGTGCCAGTACTCTAAGCCTCGGACAGGTTGCTTCACCCCTCCACTTT.

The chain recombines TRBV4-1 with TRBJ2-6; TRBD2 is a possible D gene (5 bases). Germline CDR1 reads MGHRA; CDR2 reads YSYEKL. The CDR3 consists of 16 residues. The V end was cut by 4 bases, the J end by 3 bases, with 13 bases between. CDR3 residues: CASSRVEGVGANVLTF. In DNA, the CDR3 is TGCGCCAGCAGCCGGGTCGAGGGAGTTGGGGCCAACGTCCTGACTTTC.

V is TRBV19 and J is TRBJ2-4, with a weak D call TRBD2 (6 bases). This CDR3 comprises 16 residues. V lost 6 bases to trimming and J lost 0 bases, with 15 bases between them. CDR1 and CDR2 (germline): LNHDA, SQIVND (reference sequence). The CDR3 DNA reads TGTGCCAGTAGCCCCCTGCGGGGTGGAGCCAAAAACATTCAGTACTTC. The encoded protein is CASSPLRGGAKNIQYF.

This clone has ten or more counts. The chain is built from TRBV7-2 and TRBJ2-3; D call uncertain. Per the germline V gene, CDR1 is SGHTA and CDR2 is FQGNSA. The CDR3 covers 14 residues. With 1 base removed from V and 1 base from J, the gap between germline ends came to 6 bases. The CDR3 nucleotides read TGTGCCAGCAGCTTAGGACGGGGCACAGATACGCAGTATTTT. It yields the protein CASSLGRGTDTQYF. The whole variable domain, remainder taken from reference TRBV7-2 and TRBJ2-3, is GAGVSQSPSNKVTEKGKDVELRCDPISGHTALYWYRQSLGQGLEFLIYFQGNSAPDKSGLPSDRFSAERTGGSVSTLTIQRTQQEDSAVYLCASSLGRGTDTQYFGPGTRLTVL.

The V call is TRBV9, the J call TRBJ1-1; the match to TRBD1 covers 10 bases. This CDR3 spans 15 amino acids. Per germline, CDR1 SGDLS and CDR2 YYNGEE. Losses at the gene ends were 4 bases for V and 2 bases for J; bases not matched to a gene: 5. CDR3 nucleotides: TGTGCCAGCAGCCCCAGACAGGGGGCCAACACTGAAGCTTTCTTT. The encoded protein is CASSPRQGANTEAFF.

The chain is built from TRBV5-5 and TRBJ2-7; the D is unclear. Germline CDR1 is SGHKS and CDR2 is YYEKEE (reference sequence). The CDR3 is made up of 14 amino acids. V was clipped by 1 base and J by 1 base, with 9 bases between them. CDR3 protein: CASSLYTVSYEQYF. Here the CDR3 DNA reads TGTGCCAGCAGCTTGTATACAGTTTCCTACGAGCAGTACTTC. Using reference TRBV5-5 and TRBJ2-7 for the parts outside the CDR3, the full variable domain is DAGVTQSPTHLIKTRGQQVTLRCSPISGHKSVSWYQQVLGQGPQFIFQYYEKEERGRGNFPDRFSARQFPNYSSELNVNALLLGDSALYLCASSLYTVSYEQYFGPGTRLTVT.

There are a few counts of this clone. As DNA, the CDR3 is TGTGCCTGGGATAGACCCGACACCTATGGCTACACCTTC. This gives the protein CAWDRPDTYGYTF. The genes are TRBV30 and TRBJ1-2; D unresolved. Germline values: CDR1 GTSNPN, CDR2 SVGIG (reference sequence). The CDR3 has 13 amino acids. The ends were cut back, 5 bases at V and 4 bases at J, with 14 bases in the middle.

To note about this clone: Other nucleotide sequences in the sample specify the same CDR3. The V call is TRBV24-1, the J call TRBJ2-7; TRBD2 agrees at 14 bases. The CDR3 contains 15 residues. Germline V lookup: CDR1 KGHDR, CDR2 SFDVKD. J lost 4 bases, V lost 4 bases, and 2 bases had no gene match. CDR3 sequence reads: CATSDGLAGGYEQYF. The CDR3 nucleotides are TGTGCCACCAGTGACGGACTAGCGGGGGGTTACGAGCAGTACTTC.

Here the CDR3 DNA reads TGTGCCAGCAGCTTCTTTAGCGGGGGGGCACCCAATGAGCAGTTCTTC. It encodes CASSFFSGGAPNEQFF. The chain links TRBV7-6 to TRBJ2-1; 11 nucleotides agree with TRBD2. The CDR3 sequence is 16 residues long. V trimming: 3 bases; J trimming: 6 bases; junction bases outside the gene matches: 7. In germline, CDR1 is SGHVS, CDR2 FNYEAQ.

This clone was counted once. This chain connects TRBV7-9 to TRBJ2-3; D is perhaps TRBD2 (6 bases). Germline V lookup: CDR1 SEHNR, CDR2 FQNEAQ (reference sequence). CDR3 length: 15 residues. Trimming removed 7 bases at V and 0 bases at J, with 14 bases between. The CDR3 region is CASTPGDWSTDTQYF. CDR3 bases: TGTGCCAGCACCCCCGGGGACTGGAGCACAGATACGCAGTATTTT. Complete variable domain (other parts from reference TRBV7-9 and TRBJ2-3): DTGVSQNPRHKITKRGQNVTFRCDPISEHNRLYWYRQTLGQGPEFLTYFQNEAQLEKSRLLSDRFSAERPKGSFSTLEIQRTEQGDSAMYLCASTPGDWSTDTQYFGPGTRLTVL.

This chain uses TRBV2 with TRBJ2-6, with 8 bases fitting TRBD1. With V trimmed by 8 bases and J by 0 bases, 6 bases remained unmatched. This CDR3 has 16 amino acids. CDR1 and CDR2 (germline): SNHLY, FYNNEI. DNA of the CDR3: TGTGCCAGCGCCGGACAGGGTGGCTCTGGGGCCAACGTCCTGACTTTC. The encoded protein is CASAGQGGSGANVLTF.

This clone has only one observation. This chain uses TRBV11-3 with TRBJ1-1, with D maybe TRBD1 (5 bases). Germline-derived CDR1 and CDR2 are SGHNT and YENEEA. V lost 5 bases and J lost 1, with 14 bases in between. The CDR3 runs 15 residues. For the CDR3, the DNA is TGTGCCAGCAGCCTCGGCGGGGGAAAGAACACTGAAGCTTTCTTT. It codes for CASSLGGGKNTEAFF.

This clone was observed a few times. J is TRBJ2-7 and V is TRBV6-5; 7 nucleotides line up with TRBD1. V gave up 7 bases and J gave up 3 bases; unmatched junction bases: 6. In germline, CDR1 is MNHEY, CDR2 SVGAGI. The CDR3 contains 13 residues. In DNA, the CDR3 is TGTGCCAGCAACACGGACAGGTACTACGAGCAGTACTTC. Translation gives CASNTDRYYEQYF.

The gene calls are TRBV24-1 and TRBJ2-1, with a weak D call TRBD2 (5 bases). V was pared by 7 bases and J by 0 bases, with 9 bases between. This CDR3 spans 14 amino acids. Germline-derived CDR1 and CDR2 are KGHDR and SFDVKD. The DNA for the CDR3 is TGTGCCACCAGCCCGGCGGGCTCCTACAATGAGCAGTTCTTC. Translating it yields CATSPAGSYNEQFF.